This T cell receptor beta chain was identified in a study of molecular identifiers for immune sequencing clone quantification. Via MiXCR, TCRdb re-called the PCR reads, giving one row per CDR3 protein. The top ten clones hold roughly 0.83% of a sample with nearly 650,000 distinct CDR3 sequences, around 25% of them seen once. Sorted cell numbers of roughly 17,000 to 1,100,000, with 10%, 30% or 50% RNA, served as input for naive CD8 libraries. This clonotype was detected many times. The sequence came from a human donor in good health. Some libraries in this study had Jurkat cell RNA spiked in. Sequenced input: naive CD8+ T cells from blood, with Jurkat cell RNA spiked in. As for subset: FACS-sorted CD8+CD4-CCR7+CD45RA+ naive T cells.

The CDR3 sequence: CASSLTSGGSYEQYF. The CDR3 nucleotides read TGCGCCAGCAGCCTGACTAGCGGGGGCTCCTACGAGCAGTACTTC. This chain joins TRBV5-1 and TRBJ2-7, with 12 nucleotides matching TRBD2. V lost 4 bases, J lost 0 bases, and 2 bases stayed unmatched. The CDR3 has 15 residues. Germline V gives CDR1 SGHRS, CDR2 YFSETQ.